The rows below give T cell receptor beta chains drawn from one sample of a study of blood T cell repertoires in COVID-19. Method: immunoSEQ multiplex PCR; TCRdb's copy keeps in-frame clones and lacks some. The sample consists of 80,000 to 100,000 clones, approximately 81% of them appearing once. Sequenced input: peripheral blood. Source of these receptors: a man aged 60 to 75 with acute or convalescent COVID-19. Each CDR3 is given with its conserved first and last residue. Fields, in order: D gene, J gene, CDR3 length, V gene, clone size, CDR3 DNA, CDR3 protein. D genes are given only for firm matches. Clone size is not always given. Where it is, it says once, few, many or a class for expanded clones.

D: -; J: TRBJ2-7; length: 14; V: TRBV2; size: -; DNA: TGTGCCAGCAGTGACCCAGGGCCAGGCTACGAGCAGTACTTC; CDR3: CASSDPGPGYEQYF
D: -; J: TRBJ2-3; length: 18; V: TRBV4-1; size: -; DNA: TGCGCCAGCAGCCAAGAAGAGGCCACTAGTTTCTCCTCAGATACGCAGTATTTT; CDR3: CASSQEEATSFSSDTQYF
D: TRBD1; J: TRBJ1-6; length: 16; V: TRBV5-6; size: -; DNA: TGTGCCAGCAGCTTGTACGGGACAGGACATAATTCACCCCTCCACTTT; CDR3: CASSLYGTGHNSPLHF
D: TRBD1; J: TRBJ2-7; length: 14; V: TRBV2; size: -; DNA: TGTGCCAGCAAAAATTCAGGGGGCCACTACGAGCAGTACTTC; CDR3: CASKNSGGHYEQYF
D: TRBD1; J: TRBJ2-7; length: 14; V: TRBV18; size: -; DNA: TGTGCCAGCTCACCGACAGTGACGACAGGGGAGCAGTACTTC; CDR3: CASSPTVTTGEQYF
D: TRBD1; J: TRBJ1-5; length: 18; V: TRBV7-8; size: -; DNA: TGTGCCAGCAGCTTAGATCGGACAGGGATGTATAGTAATCAGCCCCAGCATTTT; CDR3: CASSLDRTGMYSNQPQHF
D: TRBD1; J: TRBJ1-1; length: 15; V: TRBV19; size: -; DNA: TGTGCCAGTAGGCGAACAGGGGTTGGGGACACTGAAGCTTTCTTT; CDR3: CASRRTGVGDTEAFF
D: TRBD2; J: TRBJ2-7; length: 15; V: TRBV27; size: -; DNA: TGTGCCAGCAGTCTCCGGACTAGCGGGACCTACGAGCAGTACTTC; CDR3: CASSLRTSGTYEQYF
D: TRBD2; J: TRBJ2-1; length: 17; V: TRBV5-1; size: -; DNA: TGCGCCAGCAGCTCCGGGACTAGCGGGACATCGATACATGAGCAGTTCTTC; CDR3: CASSSGTSGTSIHEQFF
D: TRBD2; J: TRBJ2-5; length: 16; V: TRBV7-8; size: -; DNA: TGTGCCAGCAGACCTCCGGGACTAGTGTTTCAAGAGACCCAGTACTTC; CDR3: CASRPPGLVFQETQYF
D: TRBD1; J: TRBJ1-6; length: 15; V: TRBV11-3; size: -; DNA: TGTGCCAGCAGCTTCGGACAGGGGCAAAATTCACCCCTCCACTTT; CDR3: CASSFGQGQNSPLHF
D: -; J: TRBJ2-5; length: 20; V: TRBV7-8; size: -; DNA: TGTGCCAGCAGCTTGGTCCCCAGACCTATGGGCCCATCTAACCAAGAGACCCAGTACTTC; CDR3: CASSLVPRPMGPSNQETQYF
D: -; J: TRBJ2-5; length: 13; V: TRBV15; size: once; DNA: TGTGCCACCAGCAGAGGGCACCGAGAGACCCAGTACTTC; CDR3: CATSRGHRETQYF
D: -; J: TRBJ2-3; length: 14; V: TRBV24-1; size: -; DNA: TGTGCCACCAGTGATTTAAGACTTACAGATACGCAGTATTTT; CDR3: CATSDLRLTDTQYF
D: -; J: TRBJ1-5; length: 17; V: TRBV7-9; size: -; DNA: TGTGCCAGCAGCTTAGGGGCGGGGCAGCAAAGCAATCAGCCCCAGCATTTT; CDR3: CASSLGAGQQSNQPQHF
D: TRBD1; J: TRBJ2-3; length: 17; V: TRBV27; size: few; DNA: TGTGCCAGCAGTTTCCCCCGACAGGGGAGTAGCACAGATACGCAGTATTTT; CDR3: CASSFPRQGSSTDTQYF
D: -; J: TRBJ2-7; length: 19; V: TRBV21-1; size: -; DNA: TGTGCCAGCAGCAAAGATCGGACTAGCGGGACGCCCGGTCGCTACGAGCAGTACTTC; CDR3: CASSKDRTSGTPGRYEQYF
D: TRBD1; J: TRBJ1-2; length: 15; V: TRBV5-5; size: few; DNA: TGTGCCAGCAGCGGGGGACAGTTGAAGAACTATGGCTACACCTTC; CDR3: CASSGGQLKNYGYTF
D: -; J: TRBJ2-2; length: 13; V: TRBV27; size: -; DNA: TGTGCCAGCAGTCTTCTAGTCTCCGGGGAGCTGTTTTTT; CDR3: CASSLLVSGELFF
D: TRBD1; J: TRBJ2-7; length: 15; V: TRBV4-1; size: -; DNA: TGCGCCAGCAGCCAAAGCCGGGACAGTTCCTACGAGCAGTACTTC; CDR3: CASSQSRDSSYEQYF
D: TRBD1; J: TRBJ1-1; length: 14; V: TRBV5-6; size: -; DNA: TGTGCCAGCACGCGGACAGGACTTAGCACTGAAGCTTTCTTT; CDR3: CASTRTGLSTEAFF
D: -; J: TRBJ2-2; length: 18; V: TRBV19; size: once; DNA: TGTGCCAGTAGTATTCGCCTAGGCACAGGCCGTAACACCGGGGAGCTGTTTTTT; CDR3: CASSIRLGTGRNTGELFF
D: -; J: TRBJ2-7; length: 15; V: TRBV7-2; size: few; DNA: TGTGCCAGCAGCTTAAGCGGGTGGAAAGCCTACGAGCAGTACTTC; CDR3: CASSLSGWKAYEQYF
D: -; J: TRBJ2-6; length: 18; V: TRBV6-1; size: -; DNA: TGTGCCAGCAGTGACCAGCCGACAGTTGGCTCTGGGGCCAACGTCCTGACTTTC; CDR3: CASSDQPTVGSGANVLTF
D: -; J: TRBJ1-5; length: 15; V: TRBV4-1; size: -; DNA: TGCGCCAGCAGCCAACGGGAGGCTGGAGGTCAGCCCCAGCATTTT; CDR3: CASSQREAGGQPQHF
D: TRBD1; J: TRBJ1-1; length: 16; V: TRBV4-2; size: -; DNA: TGTGCCAGCAGCCAAAATTTAGGAGGGGGCATCACTGAAGCTTTCTTT; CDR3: CASSQNLGGGITEAFF
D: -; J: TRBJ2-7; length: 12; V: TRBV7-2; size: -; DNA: TGTGCCAGCAGCCCGACTCTCTACGAGCAGTACTTC; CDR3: CASSPTLYEQYF
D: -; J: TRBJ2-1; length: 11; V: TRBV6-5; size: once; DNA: TGTGCCAGCAGTTCCATCAATGAGCAGTTCTTC; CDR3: CASSSINEQFF
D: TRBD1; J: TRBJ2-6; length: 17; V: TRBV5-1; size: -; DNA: TGCGCCAGCAGCCCTACAGGGGGCGTCTCTGGGGCCAACGTCCTGACTTTC; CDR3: CASSPTGGVSGANVLTF
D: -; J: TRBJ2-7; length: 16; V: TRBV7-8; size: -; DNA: TGTGCCAGCAGCTTAGTGACGGCAGGGACACCCTACGAGCAGTACTTC; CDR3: CASSLVTAGTPYEQYF
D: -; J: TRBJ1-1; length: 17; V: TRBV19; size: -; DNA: TGTGCCAGTATTAGGGGTGCGGGGGGCGCAGATTTCACTGAAGCTTTCTTT; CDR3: CASIRGAGGADFTEAFF
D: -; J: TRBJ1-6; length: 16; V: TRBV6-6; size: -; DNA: TGTGCCAGCACCCTTGAGAGGAACCACTATAATTCACCCCTCCACTTT; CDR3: CASTLERNHYNSPLHF
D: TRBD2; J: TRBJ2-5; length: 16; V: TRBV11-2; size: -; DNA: TGTGCCAGCAGCTTAGTAGCGGGAGGGTGGGGGGAGACCCAGTACTTC; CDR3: CASSLVAGGWGETQYF
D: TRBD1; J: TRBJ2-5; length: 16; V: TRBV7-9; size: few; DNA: TGTGCCAGCAGCTTCCGGGACAGGGGTCGGGGAGAGACCCAGTACTTC; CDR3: CASSFRDRGRGETQYF
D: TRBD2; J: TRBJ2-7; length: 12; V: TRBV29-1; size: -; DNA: TGCAGCGTTGGTGACTGGGAGGGCGAGCAGTACTTC; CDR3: CSVGDWEGEQYF
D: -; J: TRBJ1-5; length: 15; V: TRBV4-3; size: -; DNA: TGCGCCAGCAGGGAAGATACCGGGTCGAGTCAGCCCCAGCATTTT; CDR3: CASREDTGSSQPQHF
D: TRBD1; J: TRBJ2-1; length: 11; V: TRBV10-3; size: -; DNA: TGTGCCATCAGTGAGGGACAGGGTGTGGTCTTC; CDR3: CAISEGQGVVF
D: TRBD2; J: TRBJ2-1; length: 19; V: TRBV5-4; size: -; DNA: TGTGCCAGCAGCAGCAGGGGGAGGGCTAGCGGGGTAGGTGTCAATGAGCAGTTCTTC; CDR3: CASSSRGRASGVGVNEQFF
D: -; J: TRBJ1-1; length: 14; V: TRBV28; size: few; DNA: TGTGCCAGCACCTCATGGGGGGAGAACACTGAAGCTTTCTTT; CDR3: CASTSWGENTEAFF
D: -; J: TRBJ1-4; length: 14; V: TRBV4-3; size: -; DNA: TGCGCCAGCAGCCAAGCTCAGGGTGATGAAAAACTGTTTTTT; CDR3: CASSQAQGDEKLFF
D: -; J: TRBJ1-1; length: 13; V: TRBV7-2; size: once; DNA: TGTGCCAGCAGCGCCGGAAGAGGGTTCGTTGCTTTCTTT; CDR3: CASSAGRGFVAFF
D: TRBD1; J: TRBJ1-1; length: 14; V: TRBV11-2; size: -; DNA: TGTGCCAGCAGCTTGTCCCCTGGAAGGGGGCGGGCTTTCTTT; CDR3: CASSLSPGRGRAFF
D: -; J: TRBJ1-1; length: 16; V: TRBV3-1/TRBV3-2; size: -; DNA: TGTGCCAGCAGCCTCGCGGGCGCTGGGCCGAACACTGAAGCTTTCTTT; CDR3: CASSLAGAGPNTEAFF
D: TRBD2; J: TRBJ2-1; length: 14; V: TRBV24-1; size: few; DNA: TGTGCCACCAGTGATAGGGTCGGGGGGAATGAGCAGTTCTTC; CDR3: CATSDRVGGNEQFF
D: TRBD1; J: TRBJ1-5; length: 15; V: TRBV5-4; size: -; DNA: TGTGCCAGCAGCGAAGACCGGGACAGCACAGATACGCAGCATTTT; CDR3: CASSEDRDSTDTQHF
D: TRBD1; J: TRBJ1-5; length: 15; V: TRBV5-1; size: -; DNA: TGCGCCAGCAGCCAGGGGACAGATAGCAATCAGCCCCAGCATTTT; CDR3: CASSQGTDSNQPQHF
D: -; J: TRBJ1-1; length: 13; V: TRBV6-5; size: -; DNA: TGTGCCAGCAGTTACAGAGGGAACACTGAAGCTTTCTTT; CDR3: CASSYRGNTEAFF
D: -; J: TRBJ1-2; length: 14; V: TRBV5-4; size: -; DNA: TGTGCCAGCAGCTTGCAGGGCCCCAACTATGGCTACACCTTC; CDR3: CASSLQGPNYGYTF
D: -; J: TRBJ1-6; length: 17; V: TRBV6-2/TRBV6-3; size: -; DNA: TGTGCCAGCAGTTTTCCCGGGACAATACGATATAATTCACCCCTCCACTTT; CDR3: CASSFPGTIRYNSPLHF
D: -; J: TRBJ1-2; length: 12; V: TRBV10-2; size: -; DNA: TGCGCCAGCAGTGCCTCGGGGTTAGGCTACACCTTC; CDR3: CASSASGLGYTF
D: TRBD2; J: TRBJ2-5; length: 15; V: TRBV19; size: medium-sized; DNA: TGTGCCAGTAGTAGGACTAGCGGGAGTTTGGAGACCCAGTACTTC; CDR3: CASSRTSGSLETQYF
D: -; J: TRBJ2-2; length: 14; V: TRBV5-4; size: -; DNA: TGTGCCAGCAGCTTGGGTCATTACACCGGGGAGCTGTTTTTT; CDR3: CASSLGHYTGELFF
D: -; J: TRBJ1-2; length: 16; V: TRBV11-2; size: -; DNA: TGTGCCAGCAGCTTAGGGTACATAGGACAGAACTATGGCTACACCTTC; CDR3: CASSLGYIGQNYGYTF
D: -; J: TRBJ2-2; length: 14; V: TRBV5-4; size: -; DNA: TGTGCCAGCAGCTGGGACTCGAACACCGGGGAGCTGTTTTTT; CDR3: CASSWDSNTGELFF
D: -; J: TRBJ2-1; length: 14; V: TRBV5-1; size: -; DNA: TGCGCCAGCAGCTTCGCCAGCAGGGGCGATGAGCAGTTCTTC; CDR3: CASSFASRGDEQFF
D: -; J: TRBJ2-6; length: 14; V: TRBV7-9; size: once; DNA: TGTGCCAGCAGTTCTAACTCTGGGGCCAACGTCCTGACTTTC; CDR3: CASSSNSGANVLTF
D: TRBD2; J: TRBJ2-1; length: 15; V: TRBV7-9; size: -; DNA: TGTGCCAGCAGCTCGAGGGTTGGGACTAGTAATGAGCAGTTCTTC; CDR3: CASSSRVGTSNEQFF
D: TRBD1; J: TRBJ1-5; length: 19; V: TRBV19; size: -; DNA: TGTGCCAGTAGGACCCGCGGGACAGGGGCTTCGTTGGGAAATCAGCCCCAGCATTTT; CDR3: CASRTRGTGASLGNQPQHF
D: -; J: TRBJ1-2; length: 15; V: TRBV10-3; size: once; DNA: TGTGCCATCAGTGACCCCACGACACGGAACTATGGCTACACCTTC; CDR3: CAISDPTTRNYGYTF